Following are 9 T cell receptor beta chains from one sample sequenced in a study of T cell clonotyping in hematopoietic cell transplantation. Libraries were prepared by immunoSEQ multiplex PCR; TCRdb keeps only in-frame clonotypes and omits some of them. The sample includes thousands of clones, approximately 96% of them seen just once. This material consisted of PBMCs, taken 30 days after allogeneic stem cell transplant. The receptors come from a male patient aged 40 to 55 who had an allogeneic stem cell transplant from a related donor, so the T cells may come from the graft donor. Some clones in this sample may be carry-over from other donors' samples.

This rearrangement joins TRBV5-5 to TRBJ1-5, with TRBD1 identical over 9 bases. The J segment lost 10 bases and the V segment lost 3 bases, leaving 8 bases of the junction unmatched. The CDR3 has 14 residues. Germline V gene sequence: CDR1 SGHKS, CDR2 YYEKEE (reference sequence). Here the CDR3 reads CASSWDRAYGPQHF. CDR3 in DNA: TGTGCCAGCAGCTGGGACAGGGCTTATGGCCCCCAGCATTTT.

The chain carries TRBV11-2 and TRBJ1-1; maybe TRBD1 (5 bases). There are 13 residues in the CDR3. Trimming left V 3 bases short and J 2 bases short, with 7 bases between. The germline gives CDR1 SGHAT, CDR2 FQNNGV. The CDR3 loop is CASSFQGNTEAFF. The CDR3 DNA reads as TGTGCCAGCAGCTTCCAGGGAAACACTGAAGCTTTCTTT. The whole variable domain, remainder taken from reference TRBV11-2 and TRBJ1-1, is EAGVAQSPRYKIIEKRQSVAFWCNPISGHATLYWYQQILGQGPKLLIQFQNNGVVDDSQLPKDRFSAERLKGVDSTLKIQPAKLEDSAVYLCASSFQGNTEAFFGQGTRLTVV.

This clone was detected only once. The CDR3 loop reads CASSFGGTGGVGYTF. The CDR3 bases are TGTGCCAGCAGCTTTGGAGGGACAGGGGGCGTAGGCTACACCTTC. The chain carries TRBV5-6 and TRBJ1-2, with 12 positions matching TRBD1. CDR1 is SGHDT and CDR2 is YYEEEE in the germline V gene. The V gene end was trimmed by 2 bases and the J gene end by 8 bases; junction bases not matched to a gene: 7. There are 15 residues in the CDR3.

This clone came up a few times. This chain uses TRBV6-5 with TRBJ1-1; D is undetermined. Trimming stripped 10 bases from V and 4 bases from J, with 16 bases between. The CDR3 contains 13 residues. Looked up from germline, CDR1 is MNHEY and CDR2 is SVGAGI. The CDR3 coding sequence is TGTGCCACCCACCTCCAGAGTTTCACTGAAGCTTTCTTT. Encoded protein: CATHLQSFTEAFF.

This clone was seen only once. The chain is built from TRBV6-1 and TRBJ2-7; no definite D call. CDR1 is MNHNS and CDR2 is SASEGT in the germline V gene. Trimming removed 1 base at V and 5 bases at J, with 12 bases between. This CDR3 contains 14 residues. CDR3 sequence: CASSEEGFFNEQYF. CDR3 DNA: TGTGCCAGCAGTGAAGAGGGATTCTTCAACGAGCAGTACTTC.

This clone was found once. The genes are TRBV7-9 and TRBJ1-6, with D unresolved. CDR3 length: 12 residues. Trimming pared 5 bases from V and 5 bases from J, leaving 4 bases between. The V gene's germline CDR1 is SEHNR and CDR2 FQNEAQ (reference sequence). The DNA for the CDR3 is TGTGCCAGCAGCCAGGATAATTCACCCCTCCACTTT. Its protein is CASSQDNSPLHF. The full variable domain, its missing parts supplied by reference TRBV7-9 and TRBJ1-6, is DTGVSQNPRHKITKRGQNVTFRCDPISEHNRLYWYRQTLGQGPEFLTYFQNEAQLEKSRLLSDRFSAERPKGSFSTLEIQRTEQGDSAMYLCASSQDNSPLHFGNGTRLTVT.

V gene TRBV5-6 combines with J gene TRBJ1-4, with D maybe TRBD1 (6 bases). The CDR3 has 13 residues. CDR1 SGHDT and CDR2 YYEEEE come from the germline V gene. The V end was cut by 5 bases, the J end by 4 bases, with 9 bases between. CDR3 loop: CASRGQINEKLFF. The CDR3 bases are TGTGCCAGCAGAGGACAGATTAATGAAAAACTGTTTTTT.

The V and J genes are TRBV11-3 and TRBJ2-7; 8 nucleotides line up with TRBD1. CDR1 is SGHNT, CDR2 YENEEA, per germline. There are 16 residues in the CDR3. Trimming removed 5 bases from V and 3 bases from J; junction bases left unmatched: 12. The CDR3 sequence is CASSTTRQGSNYEQYF. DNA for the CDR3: TGTGCCAGCAGCACGACCCGACAGGGGTCAAACTACGAGCAGTACTTC.

CDR3 DNA sequence: TGTGCCAGCAGCTTGTGGAGTTTAAGCACAGATACGCAGTATTTT. Its protein is CASSLWSLSTDTQYF. The rearrangement joins TRBV11-2 to TRBJ2-3; D uncertain. This CDR3 region has 15 residues. In germline, CDR1 is SGHAT, CDR2 FQNNGV. Trimming left V 3 bases short and J 0 bases short, with 10 bases between.